The rows below give T cell receptor beta chains drawn from one sample of a study of T-cell reconstitution after alpha-beta-depleted transplantation in children. MiXCR, run by TCRdb on the PCR reads, gives a single entry per CDR3 protein. Of about 610,000 distinct CDR3 sequences in the sample, roughly a tenth were seen once. The sequenced sample was PBMCs from the stem cell graft donor, obtained from the stem cell graft. These TCRs come from a human donor who donated a stem cell graft to a child with acute myeloid leukemia. Each CDR3 is given with its conserved first and last residue. The D gene is left open where the match is weak. The size field is filled for only some rows; it gives once, few, many or a size class.

cdr3_nt cdr3_aa j_call clone_size v_call d_call
TGCAGTGCTCACGGGACTAGCGGGAGGAGCAATGAGCAGTTCTTC CSAHGTSGRSNEQFF TRBJ2-1 NA TRBV20-1 TRBD2
TGTGCCAGCAGTTCCGGGACAGGGGGCGGGGAGACCCAGTACTTC CASSSGTGGGETQYF TRBJ2-5 few TRBV12-3/TRBV12-4 TRBD1
TGTGCCAGCAGCTTGGAGGCGGGGCAAGAGACCCAGTACTTC CASSLEAGQETQYF TRBJ2-5 many TRBV5-8 NA
TGTGCCAGCAGCCTCGGGAGTGATTGGCTCGAGCAGTACTTC CASSLGSDWLEQYF TRBJ2-7 many TRBV9 NA
TGTGCCAGCAGTCCCCCGACAGGCTGGGATGGCTACACCTTC CASSPPTGWDGYTF TRBJ1-2 few TRBV12-3/TRBV12-4 NA
TGTGCCAGCAGCTTAGGAGTAGTACAAGCAGATACGCAGTATTTT CASSLGVVQADTQYF TRBJ2-3 many TRBV7-2 NA
TGTGCCAGCAGTATAAACTATGGCTACACCTTC CASSINYGYTF TRBJ1-2 many TRBV28 NA
TGTGCCAGCAGTTTAACCGGGACGGACTATGGCTACACCTTC CASSLTGTDYGYTF TRBJ1-2 many TRBV28 NA
TGTGCCAGCAGTCCAACGACAGGGATGGATGGCTACACCTTC CASSPTTGMDGYTF TRBJ1-2 few TRBV6-1 TRBD1
TGCGCCAGCACCCAGACTAGCCGGATCTACAATGAGCAGTTCTTC CASTQTSRIYNEQFF TRBJ2-1 many TRBV5-1 TRBD2
TGTGCTAGCAGCACGAGCGTCACAGATACGCAGTATTTT CASSTSVTDTQYF TRBJ2-3 few TRBV7-7 NA
TGTGCCAGCAGTCTCACAGGGGGGGGTGAAAAACTGTTTTTT CASSLTGGGEKLFF TRBJ1-4 many TRBV12-3/TRBV12-4 TRBD1
TGTGCCTGGAAGGAGCGGAACACCGGGGAGCTGTTTTTT CAWKERNTGELFF TRBJ2-2 NA TRBV30 NA
TGCAGCGTTGTCCGAACAGGAAGAGGTTATGGCTACACCTTC CSVVRTGRGYGYTF TRBJ1-2 few TRBV29-1 NA
TGCAGTGCTACCAGGAGCAATCAGCCCCAGCATTTT CSATRSNQPQHF TRBJ1-5 many TRBV20-1 NA
TGTGCCAGCTCACCACCAAAGGGGGCGAACACCGGGGAGCTGTTTTTT CASSPPKGANTGELFF TRBJ2-2 few TRBV18 NA
TGTGCCAGCAGCCAAGGGGGACAGAGAATCTCCTACGAGCAGTACTTC CASSQGGQRISYEQYF TRBJ2-7 NA TRBV3-1 TRBD1
TGCAGTGCTAGGACGGGGACAGTATCCAATGAGCAGTTCTTC CSARTGTVSNEQFF TRBJ2-1 few TRBV20-1 TRBD1
TGTGCCAGCAGTTTTAGAGGGAACACAGATACGCAGTATTTT CASSFRGNTDTQYF TRBJ2-3 NA TRBV27 NA
TGTGCCAGCAGCGTAGAAAGCGCGTACAATGAGCAGTTCTTC CASSVESAYNEQFF TRBJ2-1 NA TRBV9 NA
TGTGCCAGCAGCCGTAGCGGGAGTTGGTATGAGCAGTTCTTC CASSRSGSWYEQFF TRBJ2-1 NA TRBV7-9 TRBD2
TGTGCCAGCAGCTTGGGGCTAGAAGACGAGCAGTACTTC CASSLGLEDEQYF TRBJ2-7 NA TRBV7-2 NA
TGTGCCAGCAGCTTAGGGCAGGGTTTTTTGTACGAGCAGTACTTC CASSLGQGFLYEQYF TRBJ2-7 NA TRBV7-9 NA
TGTGCCAGCACGGGACATACTAGCTACACCTTC CASTGHTSYTF TRBJ1-2 few TRBV2 NA
TGTGCCAGCACCGAACGACCGGGGGGCAATGAGCAGTTCTTC CASTERPGGNEQFF TRBJ2-1 NA TRBV7-6 TRBD2
TGTGCCAGCGCCACGACTTATCATACGCAGTATTTT CASATTYHTQYF TRBJ2-3 many TRBV28 NA
TGTGCCAGTAGTATAGGCCTGACAGGGGACACTGAAGCTTTCTTT CASSIGLTGDTEAFF TRBJ1-1 few TRBV19 TRBD1
TGTGCCAGCCGCGGGACAGGAGGGATTGATGAGCAGTTCTTC CASRGTGGIDEQFF TRBJ2-1 many TRBV7-9 TRBD1
TGTGCCAGCAGCACTAGCGGGTACGAGCAGTACTTC CASSTSGYEQYF TRBJ2-7 many TRBV7-9 TRBD2
TGTGCTAGCAGCGAGGAAACAGGGGCCGGTGAGCAGTTCTTC CASSEETGAGEQFF TRBJ2-1 many TRBV7-7 TRBD1
TGCAGCGTTGGAGAGGCGTACTACGAGCAGTACTTC CSVGEAYYEQYF TRBJ2-7 many TRBV29-1 NA
TGCAGCGTTTCTTACTTAGTCGCAGATACGCAGTATTTT CSVSYLVADTQYF TRBJ2-3 NA TRBV29-1 NA
TGTGCCAGCAGCCAAGAGAATGAATTAACTAGCGGGATAGGCGGGGAGCTGTTTTTT CASSQENELTSGIGGELFF TRBJ2-2 few TRBV4-2 TRBD2
TGTGCCAGCAGCCAAGATCTAGGCGGGGCGGGCTCAACCTACAATGAGCAGTTCTTC CASSQDLGGAGSTYNEQFF TRBJ2-1 NA TRBV4-2 NA
TGCGCCAGCAGCTTGGTTGTCGGGACAGGGGGTTACGAGCAGTACTTC CASSLVVGTGGYEQYF TRBJ2-7 many TRBV5-1 TRBD1
TGTGCCAGCAGCTTTGGGGAGTCCTACGAGCAGTACTTC CASSFGESYEQYF TRBJ2-7 many TRBV5-4 NA
TGTGCCAGCTGGGGACAGGTGGCGCAGAACCTGGAGTCTTTCTTT CASWGQVAQNLESFF TRBJ1-1 NA TRBV3-1 TRBD1
TGTGCCAGCAGCTTAAGGCGGGAGTCCTACAATGAGCAGTTCTTC CASSLRRESYNEQFF TRBJ2-1 NA TRBV7-2 TRBD2
TGCGCCAGCAGCCTTTCCGGGACAGGGGGCCTAGATACGCAGTATTTT CASSLSGTGGLDTQYF TRBJ2-3 few TRBV5-1 TRBD1
TGCAGCGTTTTCAGGAACCAAGAGACCCAGTACTTC CSVFRNQETQYF TRBJ2-5 many TRBV29-1 NA
TGTGCCAGCAGTTACCGGGGGACTGGACTAGTTAGCACCTACGAGCAGTACTTC CASSYRGTGLVSTYEQYF TRBJ2-7 once TRBV6-2/TRBV6-3 TRBD2
TGCAGTGCTCTCCCCGGGGCGGGAGTGGCAGAGACCCAGTACTTC CSALPGAGVAETQYF TRBJ2-5 NA TRBV20-1 TRBD2
TGTGCCAGCAGGGTTAGGGGGGAGCTGTTTTTT CASRVRGELFF TRBJ2-2 few TRBV12-3/TRBV12-4 NA
TGTGCCAGCACCTTGCGGGGCACAGATACGCAGTATTTT CASTLRGTDTQYF TRBJ2-3 NA TRBV27 NA
TGTGCCAGCAGTCGCTATGGGGGACAGGGGGGACACACTGAAGCTTTCTTT CASSRYGGQGGHTEAFF TRBJ1-1 few TRBV6-1 TRBD1
TGTGCCAGCACCCCGGACAGGGGGAGAACTGAAGCTTTCTTT CASTPDRGRTEAFF TRBJ1-1 NA TRBV5-7 TRBD1
TGTGCCAGCAGTGAAGCGGCCGGACAGGCTGGAAACACCATATATTTT CASSEAAGQAGNTIYF TRBJ1-3 many TRBV2 TRBD1
TGCAGTGCTAGTTATAGAAAGGGAGTTTATAGCAATCAGCCCCAGCATTTT CSASYRKGVYSNQPQHF TRBJ1-5 NA TRBV20-1 NA
TGCAGTGCTAGAGATCGGGTCGGGGGGGGAACCGGGGAGCTGTTTTTT CSARDRVGGGTGELFF TRBJ2-2 few TRBV20-1 TRBD2
TGCAGTGCTCTAGGGGGTTCACCATTAGGTTTCAATGAGCAGTTCTTC CSALGGSPLGFNEQFF TRBJ2-1 few TRBV20-1 NA
TGTGCCAGCAGTTACGGAGGGGCGGAATCCTACGAGCAGTACTTC CASSYGGAESYEQYF TRBJ2-7 many TRBV6-5 NA